The clone carrying this T cell receptor (beta chain) was counted only a few times. This entry is derived from a study of blood T cell repertoires in COVID-19. In the study overall: Spain, Italy and the United States supplied samples that represented acute and convalescent COVID-19. T cells, B-cell-depleted T cells, or PBMCs supplied cDNA or gDNA.

Participants spanned ages about 18 to 100 years and resided in 20 to 30 US areas. Study processing details: Nucleated cell counts were estimated from reference gene primer amplification. Repertoires were generated with immunoSEQ multiplex PCR, while TCRdb's copy carries only in-frame clones and drops some. V, J and clone size reflect that table, while D and trimming were determined from the DNA. The sample lists over 150,000 clones, 65% to 85% seen once, with roughly 6.9% in the top ten. CDR1 is MGHRA, CDR2 YSYEKL, per germline. The length of the CDR3 is 15 residues. V was clipped by 4 bases and J by 2 bases, with 14 bases between them.

This TCR derives from a man aged 35 to 55 who had recovered from COVID-19. This chain connects TRBV4-1 to TRBJ2-5; tentative D call: TRBD1 (6 bases). Material: PBMCs or T cells enriched from blood (not recorded which). The DNA for the CDR3 is TGCGCCAGCAGCCGAGGGGGACGATCGCAAGAGACCCAGTACTTC. Protein sequence: CASSRGGRSQETQYF.